The rows below give T cell receptor beta chains drawn from one sample of a study of T cells after yellow fever vaccination. Via MiXCR, TCRdb re-called the 5' RACE reads, giving one row per CDR3 protein. The sample includes approximately 330,000 distinct CDR3 sequences, around 13% of them seen just once. Sequenced material: CD4+ T cells sorted from PBMCs, taken 15 days after the yellow fever booster vaccination. These receptors all stem from a young man who received the YFV17D yellow fever vaccine. Each CDR3 is given with its conserved first and last residue. A D gene is named only where the DNA matches it firmly. Clone size is shown for a subset of rows, as once, few, many or a class of expanded clone.

>.|TRBD1|TRBV27|TRBJ1-4
TGTGCCAGCAGTAGCAGGGGGCTATTGCCAACTAATGAAAAACTGTTTTTT
CASSSRGLLPTNEKLFF
>.|.|TRBV6-5|TRBJ1-1
TGTGCCAGCACCCCGGGACGGCTGAACACTGAAGCTTTCTTT
CASTPGRLNTEAFF
>.|.|TRBV10-2|TRBJ1-3
TGCGCCAGCAGGCGCGGGCAGGGAACAAACACCATATATTTT
CASRRGQGTNTIYF
>few|.|TRBV23-1|TRBJ2-7
TGCGCCAGCAGTCCGGACGGGCTCGAGCAGTACTTC
CASSPDGLEQYF
>few|.|TRBV12-3/TRBV12-4|TRBJ1-1
TGTGCCAGCAGTTATGGTTTTGGGGCTTTCTTT
CASSYGFGAFF
>.|.|TRBV2|TRBJ2-1
TGTGCCAGCACTAGTCCCATTGATGAGCAGTTCTTC
CASTSPIDEQFF
>.|.|TRBV5-1|TRBJ2-3
TGCGCCAGCAGCTTGTCCGAGGACGATACGCAGTATTTT
CASSLSEDDTQYF
>many|.|TRBV11-1|TRBJ2-5
TGTGCCAGCAGCCCCCCGGTCGGCAATTCCCAAGAGACCCAGTACTTC
CASSPPVGNSQETQYF
>few|TRBD1|TRBV3-1|TRBJ1-5
TGTGCCAGCAGCCCACAGGGGATGTGGCAGCCCCAGCATTTT
CASSPQGMWQPQHF
>.|.|TRBV15|TRBJ1-5
TGTGCCACCAGCAGAGATATTACGGTCGGGGGGAATCAGCCCCAGCATTTT
CATSRDITVGGNQPQHF
>.|TRBD1|TRBV12-3/TRBV12-4|TRBJ1-1
TGTGCCAGCAGCCAAACAGGGACAGGCCAAAATCTAGCTTTCTTT
CASSQTGTGQNLAFF
>few|.|TRBV4-1|TRBJ2-3
TGCGCCAGCAGCCGACCGGGCACGATAGATACGCAGTATTTT
CASSRPGTIDTQYF
>.|.|TRBV6-6|TRBJ1-2
TGTGCCAGCAGTTCTAACAGGGTTGCGGGCTACACCTTC
CASSSNRVAGYTF
>.|.|TRBV3-1|TRBJ1-3
TGTGCCAGCAGCCTGAGGAGGAATGGAAACACCATATATTTT
CASSLRRNGNTIYF
>.|.|TRBV28|TRBJ1-2
TGTGCCAGTTCCAGGTATGGCTACACCTTC
CASSRYGYTF
>.|.|TRBV5-8|TRBJ2-5
TGTGCCAGCAGCTTCGGGGAACGGGCCCAGTACTTC
CASSFGERAQYF
>few|.|TRBV3-1|TRBJ1-1
TGTGCCAGCAGCCAAGAACCCAGGGCCAACACTGAAGCTTTCTTT
CASSQEPRANTEAFF
>many|.|TRBV4-1|TRBJ2-3
TGCGCCAGCAGCCAAGTCGGGTATGTGCAGTATTTT
CASSQVGYVQYF
>.|.|TRBV19|TRBJ1-4
TGTGCCAGTAGTATCGGGTGGCAGCGAAATGAAAAACTGTTTTTT
CASSIGWQRNEKLFF
>many|.|TRBV5-1|TRBJ2-1
TGCGCCAGCAGCTTGGCATCCCCGGGGAATGAGCAGTTCTTC
CASSLASPGNEQFF
>many|.|TRBV25-1|TRBJ1-1
TGTGCCAGCAGAAGGGCAACTGAAGCTTTCTTT
CASRRATEAFF
>.|.|TRBV6-2/TRBV6-3|TRBJ1-2
TGTGCCAGCAGTCGGGACATGACTTGGTATGGCTACACCTTC
CASSRDMTWYGYTF
>many|TRBD2|TRBV7-2|TRBJ2-5
TGTGCCAGCAGCGCCGTGGGAGGGGTTAGCCAAGAGACCCAGTACTTC
CASSAVGGVSQETQYF
>.|.|TRBV6-6|TRBJ2-1
TGTGCCAGCAGTTCAAAGTGGAAGCAGTTCTTC
CASSSKWKQFF
>few|TRBD1|TRBV28|TRBJ1-6
TGTGCCAGCAGTTCACCCCGGGCAGGGGGATATTCACCCCTCCACTTT
CASSSPRAGGYSPLHF
>many|.|TRBV5-1|TRBJ2-1
TGCGCCAGCAGCTTGAATATGGCCCGGGCGAACAATGAGCAGTTCTTC
CASSLNMARANNEQFF
>many|.|TRBV10-3|TRBJ1-3
TGTGCCATCAGCGAAAACACCATATATTTT
CAISENTIYF
>.|.|TRBV29-1|TRBJ1-1
TGCAGCGTTGACCAGACCGGGGTGGGGGCCACTGAAGCTTTCTTT
CSVDQTGVGATEAFF
>.|.|TRBV20-1|TRBJ1-2
TGCAGTGCTAGAGATTGGGGACTGGATGGCTACACCTTC
CSARDWGLDGYTF
>few|.|TRBV3-1|TRBJ2-2
TGTGCCAGCAGCCCCCCCCGCAGGGTTCTCACCGGGGAGCTGTTTTTT
CASSPPRRVLTGELFF
>.|.|TRBV18|TRBJ2-3
TGTGCCAGCTCACTAGGGCCAGGCTCAGATACGCAGTATTTT
CASSLGPGSDTQYF
>.|TRBD2|TRBV5-1|TRBJ2-1
TGCGCCAGCGCGTCAATGGCTAGCGGAAACAATGAGCAGTTCTTC
CASASMASGNNEQFF
>.|.|TRBV9|TRBJ1-1
TGTGCCAGCAGCGTAGCGGCGGGGGGACCACGGGTGAACACTGAAGCTTTCTTT
CASSVAAGGPRVNTEAFF
>few|.|TRBV3-1|TRBJ1-6
TGTGCCAGCAGCCAAGATCGGGGTACATCACCCCTCCACTTT
CASSQDRGTSPLHF
>few|TRBD1|TRBV14|TRBJ2-1
TGTGCCAGCAGACATACAGGGGGCGCCTACAATGAGCAGTTCTTC
CASRHTGGAYNEQFF
>many|.|TRBV14|TRBJ2-5
TGTGCCAGCAGCCAAGAGGAGGAAGGGTCGGAGACCCAGTACTTC
CASSQEEEGSETQYF
>once|.|TRBV9|TRBJ2-2
TGTGCCAGCAGCGTAGAGCCCGGGACCGGGGAGCTGTTTTTT
CASSVEPGTGELFF
>.|.|TRBV7-9|TRBJ1-1
TGTGCCAGCAGCCCCAGCAGGGGAGACACTGAAGCTTTCTTT
CASSPSRGDTEAFF
>many|.|TRBV7-9|TRBJ1-3
TGTGCCAGCAGCCCACAGGGAGGTGGAAACACCATATATTTT
CASSPQGGGNTIYF
>few|TRBD1|TRBV6-2/TRBV6-3|TRBJ2-5
TGTGCCAGCAGTTACTCCACAGGGGGCGTTCACGAGACCCAGTACTTC
CASSYSTGGVHETQYF
>.|TRBD2|TRBV4-2|TRBJ2-1
TGTGCCAGCAGCCATAAAGGTGGGCTAGCGGGGGACGGGCCTGATGAGCAGTTCTTC
CASSHKGGLAGDGPDEQFF